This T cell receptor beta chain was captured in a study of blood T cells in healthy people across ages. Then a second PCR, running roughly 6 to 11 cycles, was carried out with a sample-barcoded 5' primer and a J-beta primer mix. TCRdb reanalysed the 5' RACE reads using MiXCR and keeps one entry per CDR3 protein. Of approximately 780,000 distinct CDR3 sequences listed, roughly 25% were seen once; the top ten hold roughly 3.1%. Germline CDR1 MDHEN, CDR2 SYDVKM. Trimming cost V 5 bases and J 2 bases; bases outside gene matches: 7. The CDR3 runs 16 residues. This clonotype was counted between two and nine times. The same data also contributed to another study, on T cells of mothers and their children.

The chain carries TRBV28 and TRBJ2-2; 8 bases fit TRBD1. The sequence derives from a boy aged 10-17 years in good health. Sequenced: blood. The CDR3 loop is CASSPSGTGNTGELFF. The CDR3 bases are TGTGCCAGCAGTCCGTCCGGGACAGGCAACACCGGGGAGCTGTTTTTT.